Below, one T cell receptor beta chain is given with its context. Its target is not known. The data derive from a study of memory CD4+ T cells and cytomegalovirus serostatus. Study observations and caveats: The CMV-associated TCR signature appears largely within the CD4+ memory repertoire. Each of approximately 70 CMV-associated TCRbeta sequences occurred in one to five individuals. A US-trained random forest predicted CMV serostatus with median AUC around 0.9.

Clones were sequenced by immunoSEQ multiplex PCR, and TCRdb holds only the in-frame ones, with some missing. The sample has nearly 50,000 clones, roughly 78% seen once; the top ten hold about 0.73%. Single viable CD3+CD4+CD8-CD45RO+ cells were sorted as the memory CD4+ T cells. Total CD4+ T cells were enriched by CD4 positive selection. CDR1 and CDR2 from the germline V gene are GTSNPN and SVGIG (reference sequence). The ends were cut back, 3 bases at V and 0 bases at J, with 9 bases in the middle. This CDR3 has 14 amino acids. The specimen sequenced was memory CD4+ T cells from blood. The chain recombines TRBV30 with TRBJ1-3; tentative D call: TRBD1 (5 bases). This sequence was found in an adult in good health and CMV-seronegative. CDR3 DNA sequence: TGTGCCTGGAGGGCGACAGTCTCTGGAAACACCATATATTTT. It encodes CAWRATVSGNTIYF. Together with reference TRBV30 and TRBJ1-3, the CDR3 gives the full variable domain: SQTIHQWPATLVQPVGSPLSLECTVEGTSNPNLYWYRQAAGRGLQLLFYSVGIGQISSEVPQNLSASRPQDRQFILSSKKLLLSDSGFYLCAWRATVSGNTIYFGEGSWLTVV.